The rows below give T cell receptor beta chains drawn from one sample of a study of robustness of blood B and T cell sequencing. TCRdb redid the calling of the PCR reads with MiXCR, one entry per CDR3 protein. The table records more than 3,500 distinct CDR3 sequences, about half of them present only once. Specimen: peripheral blood. These receptors all come from a human donor in good health. Both conserved end residues are part of each CDR3. D genes are given only for firm matches. A clone size is listed for some rows: how often the clone was seen (once, few, many), or a class if it is expanded.

D,V,size,J,DNA,CDR3
TRBD1,TRBV7-2,few,TRBJ2-7,TGTGCCAGCAGCTTAGACGGGACAGGGGGCTACGAGCAGTACTTC,CASSLDGTGGYEQYF
.,TRBV27,.,TRBJ2-3,TGTGCCAGTAGTTTATCAAGGGGGTATGGCACAGATACGCAGTATTTT,CASSLSRGYGTDTQYF
.,TRBV6-5,.,TRBJ2-7,TGTGCCAGCAGTTACTCGAGGGACTACGAGCAGTACTTC,CASSYSRDYEQYF
TRBD1,TRBV13,.,TRBJ1-2,TGTGCCAGCATTCCACAGGGGAACTATGGCTACACCTTC,CASIPQGNYGYTF
TRBD2,TRBV7-6,few,TRBJ2-1,TGTGCCAGCAGCCTCTCTAGCGGGGGTTACAATGAGCAGTTCTTC,CASSLSSGGYNEQFF
.,TRBV7-7,.,TRBJ1-4,TGTGCCAGCAGCTTAGGGCCCCATCGAGGGGCAACTAATGAAAAACTGTTTTTT,CASSLGPHRGATNEKLFF
.,TRBV30,.,TRBJ1-2,TGTGCCTGGAATGCAGGGGAAGCTGTTGGCTACACCTTC,CAWNAGEAVGYTF
.,TRBV2,.,TRBJ2-7,TGTGCCAGCAGTCTCACCCAAGGCTACGAGCAGTACTTC,CASSLTQGYEQYF
.,TRBV9,large,TRBJ1-6,TGTGCCAGCAGCGTATCAGGGTTAGGTTATTCACCCCTCCACTTT,CASSVSGLGYSPLHF
.,TRBV15,.,TRBJ1-2,TGTGCCACCAGCGGCGGACAGTCTCTATATGGCTACACCTTC,CATSGGQSLYGYTF
.,TRBV4-1,.,TRBJ2-7,TGCGCCAGCAGCCCTACTTCGGACAGCTACACCTACGAGCAGTACTTC,CASSPTSDSYTYEQYF
.,TRBV10-1,few,TRBJ2-2,TGCGCCAGCAGCCCCCAGGCGAACACCGGGGAGCTGTTTTTT,CASSPQANTGELFF
.,TRBV18,.,TRBJ2-1,TGTGCCAGCTCACCACCGGGGCGCAATGAGCAGTTCTTC,CASSPPGRNEQFF
.,TRBV30,once,TRBJ1-3,TGTGCCTGGAGCGCCCCGGACAGAGGGAGAAACACCATATATTTT,CAWSAPDRGRNTIYF
.,TRBV4-1,once,TRBJ1-1,TGCGCCAGCAGCAGGGGACATGAAGCTTTCTTT,CASSRGHEAFF
TRBD2,TRBV7-9,.,TRBJ2-3,TGTGCCAGCAGCCTAAGACGGACTAGCGGGGGAAGTAGCACAGATACGCAGTATTTT,CASSLRRTSGGSSTDTQYF
.,TRBV6-5,.,TRBJ1-1,TGTGCCAGCAGCCGGGCTTACTACAGGGCCGCGGCTGAAGCTTTCTTT,CASSRAYYRAAAEAFF
.,TRBV29-1,.,TRBJ1-1,TGCAGCGCCGGGGGGGGGAACACTGAAGCTTTCTTT,CSAGGGNTEAFF
.,TRBV6-5,.,TRBJ1-2,TGTGCCAGCAGTTCGCCAGTTACCTTCCAGCTTTATGGCTACACCTTC,CASSSPVTFQLYGYTF
.,TRBV7-3,.,TRBJ1-6,TGTGCCAGCAGCTTAACGAGGGGAGAAAATTCACCCCTCCACTTT,CASSLTRGENSPLHF
.,TRBV29-1,.,TRBJ2-7,TGCAGCGTTGGGGGACAAACCTACGAGCAGTACTTC,CSVGGQTYEQYF
.,TRBV7-9,.,TRBJ1-6,TGTGCCAGCAGCCCCCCCGGGACGTTAAATTCACCCCTCCACTTT,CASSPPGTLNSPLHF
.,TRBV6-1,.,TRBJ1-2,TGTGCCAGCACCACCTGGGCTTACCCCAATGGCTACACCTTC,CASTTWAYPNGYTF
.,TRBV6-5,few,TRBJ1-4,TGTGCCAGCAGTTACGGGACAACTAATGAAAAACTGTTTTTT,CASSYGTTNEKLFF
.,TRBV9,few,TRBJ2-1,TGTGCCAGCAGCGTAGTAGGGGTCTCCTACAATGAGCAGTTCTTC,CASSVVGVSYNEQFF
.,TRBV6-2/TRBV6-3,once,TRBJ2-4,TGTGCCAGCAGTTACTCGGCAGTAATAGCCAAAAACATTCGGTACTTC,CASSYSAVIAKNIRYF
.,TRBV25-1,few,TRBJ1-1,TGTGCCAGCAGAAAGGGCGGGAACACTGAAGCTTTCTTT,CASRKGGNTEAFF
.,TRBV5-6,.,TRBJ1-1,TGTGCCAGCAGCTTCCCTTCAGCGAACACTGAAGCTTTCTTT,CASSFPSANTEAFF
.,TRBV20-1,.,TRBJ2-2,TGCAGTGCTAGGGAGAACACCGGGGAGCTGTTTTTT,CSARENTGELFF
.,TRBV6-4,few,TRBJ2-7,TGTGCCAGCGACCCGGGAATAGAGCAGTACTTC,CASDPGIEQYF
.,TRBV18,.,TRBJ2-1,TGTGCCAGCTCACCCCCTAGCTCCTACAATGAGCAGTTCTTC,CASSPPSSYNEQFF
TRBD1,TRBV10-3,few,TRBJ1-4,TGTGCCATCAGTGAGTCATACGGGACAGGGACCGAAAAACTGTTTTTT,CAISESYGTGTEKLFF
.,TRBV6-5,.,TRBJ2-7,TGTGCCAGCAGTTTGACGGGCAACTCCTACGAGCAGTACTTC,CASSLTGNSYEQYF
.,TRBV20-1,.,TRBJ1-2,TGCAGTGCTAGAGCAACCCACGGCTACACCTTC,CSARATHGYTF